This note documents a single TCR beta chain sequence. The sample comes from a study of T cells in Graves' hyperthyroidism and ophthalmopathy. Fresh peripheral blood, around 9.2 ml of it, supplied the PBMCs. The CDR3 regions of TCR beta were amplified from RNA transcripts. During a first-round RT-PCR of the TCR CDR3, the HTBI primer set was used. TCRdb analysed the multiplex PCR reads with MiXCR anew, one entry per CDR3 protein. The sample comprises more than 550,000 distinct CDR3 sequences, about 17% of which are singletons, and around 15% rests with the top ten. Sequencing was done on a sample of blood. The TCR was taken from a woman aged 45-65 years with Graves' hyperthyroidism that later progressed to Graves' ophthalmopathy.

The CDR3 spells CASARGGPGNTEAFF. CDR3 DNA: TGTGCCAGCGCAAGGGGGGGGCCGGGGAACACTGAAGCTTTCTTT. The rearrangement links TRBV27 to TRBJ1-1, with TRBD1 as a possible D gene (6 bases). V was pared by 8 bases and J by 1 base, with 17 bases between. This CDR3 comprises 15 residues. CDR1 is MNHEY, CDR2 SMNVEV, per germline (reference sequence).